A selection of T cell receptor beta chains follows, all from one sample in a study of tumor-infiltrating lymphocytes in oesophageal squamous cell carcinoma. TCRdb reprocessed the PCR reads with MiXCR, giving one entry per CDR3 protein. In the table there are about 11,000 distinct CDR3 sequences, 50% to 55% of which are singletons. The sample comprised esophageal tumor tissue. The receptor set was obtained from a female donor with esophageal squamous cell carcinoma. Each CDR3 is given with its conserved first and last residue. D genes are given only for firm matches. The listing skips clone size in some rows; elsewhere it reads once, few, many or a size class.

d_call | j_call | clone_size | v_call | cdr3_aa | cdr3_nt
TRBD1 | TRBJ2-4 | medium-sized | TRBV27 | CASRDRGNIQYF | TGTGCCAGCCGCGACAGGGGAAACATTCAGTACTTC
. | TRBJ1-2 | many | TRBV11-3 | CASSLEGRWGDYGYTF | TGTGCCAGCAGCTTAGAGGGCAGGTGGGGCGACTATGGCTACACCTTC
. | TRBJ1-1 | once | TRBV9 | CASSDQGGGNTEAFF | TGTGCCAGCAGCGACCAGGGTGGTGGGAACACTGAAGCTTTCTTT
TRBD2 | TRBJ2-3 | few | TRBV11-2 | CASSRRTSGSSGTDTQYF | TGTGCCAGCAGCCGCCGGACTAGCGGGAGTTCAGGCACAGATACGCAGTATTTT
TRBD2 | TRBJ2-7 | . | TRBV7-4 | CASSLLTSGGEWFF | TGTGCCAGCAGCTTGCTAACTAGCGGGGGGGAGTGGTTCTTC
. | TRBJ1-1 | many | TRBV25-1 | CAIQSGGAAFF | TGTGCCATCCAGAGCGGGGGCGCCGCTTTCTTT
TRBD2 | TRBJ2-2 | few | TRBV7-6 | CASSFRGDTGELFF | TGTGCTAGCAGCTTTCGGGGGGACACCGGGGAGCTGTTTTTT
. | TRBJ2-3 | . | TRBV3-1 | CASSHRTDTQYF | TGTGCCAGCAGCCACCGCACAGATACGCAGTATTTT
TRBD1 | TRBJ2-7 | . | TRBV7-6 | CASSFPPGTGSYEQYF | TGTGCCAGCAGCTTCCCCCCCGGGACAGGCTCCTACGAGCAGTACTTC
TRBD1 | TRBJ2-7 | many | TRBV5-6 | CASSLVGDSYEQYF | TGTGCCAGCAGCTTGGTGGGGGACAGCTACGAGCAGTACTTC
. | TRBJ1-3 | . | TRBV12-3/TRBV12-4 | CASRRNSGNTIYF | TGTGCCAGTAGACGGAACTCTGGAAACACCATATATTTT
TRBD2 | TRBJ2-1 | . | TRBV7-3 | CASGSGGSANEQFF | TGTGCCAGCGGGTCTGGCGGGAGCGCCAATGAGCAGTTCTTC
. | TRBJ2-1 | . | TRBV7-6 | CASSLAPGSYNEQFF | TGTGCCAGCAGCTTAGCGCCAGGTAGCTATAATGAGCAGTTCTTC
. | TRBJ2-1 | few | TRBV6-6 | CASSYSLPESYNEQFF | TGTGCCAGCAGTTACTCCTTGCCTGAATCCTACAATGAGCAGTTCTTC
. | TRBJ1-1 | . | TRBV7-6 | CASSLAGPRHGGDTEAFF | TGTGCCAGCAGCTTAGCTGGGCCCCGCCATGGAGGTGACACTGAAGCTTTCTTT
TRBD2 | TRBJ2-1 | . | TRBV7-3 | CASSLRRGGLNEQFF | TGTGCCAGCAGCTTAAGACGGGGGGGCCTCAATGAGCAGTTCTTC
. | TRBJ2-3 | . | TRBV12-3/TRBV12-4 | CASSPLGVPSTDTQYF | TGTGCCAGCAGTCCTTTAGGGGTCCCTAGCACAGATACGCAGTATTTT
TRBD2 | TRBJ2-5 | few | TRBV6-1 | CASSDPWGGKETQYF | TGTGCCAGCAGTGACCCCTGGGGGGGGAAGGAGACCCAGTACTTC
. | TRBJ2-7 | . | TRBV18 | CASSPPSRGATYEQYF | TGTGCCAGCTCACCACCATCCCGGGGGGCCACCTACGAGCAGTACTTC
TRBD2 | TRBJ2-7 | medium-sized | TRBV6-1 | CASRTTIAGGSYEQYF | TGTGCCAGCAGGACTACAATAGCGGGAGGATCCTACGAGCAGTACTTC
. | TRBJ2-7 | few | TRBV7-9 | CASSLDLELDEQYF | TGTGCCAGCAGCCTAGACCTAGAGTTAGACGAGCAGTACTTC
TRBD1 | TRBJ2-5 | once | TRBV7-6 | CASSPTGGGETQYF | TGTGCTAGCAGCCCGACAGGGGGAGGAGAGACCCAGTACTTC
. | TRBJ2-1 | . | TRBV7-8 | CASSLREQLQDLYNEQFF | TGTGCCAGCAGCTTACGTGAGCAGCTCCAGGATCTATACAATGAGCAGTTCTTC
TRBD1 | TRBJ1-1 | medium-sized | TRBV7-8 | CASKKRWTGLEDTEAFF | TGTGCCAGCAAAAAGAGGTGGACAGGGTTAGAGGATACTGAAGCTTTCTTT
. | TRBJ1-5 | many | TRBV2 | CASSEAGRGNQPQHF | TGTGCCAGCAGTGAAGCGGGGAGGGGCAATCAGCCCCAGCATTTT
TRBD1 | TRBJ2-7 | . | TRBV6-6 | CASSSRGGASYEQYF | TGTGCCAGCAGTTCTCGAGGGGGCGCCTCCTACGAGCAGTACTTC
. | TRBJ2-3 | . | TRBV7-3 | CASSVRASSTDTQYF | TGTGCCAGCAGTGTCAGGGCTTCTAGCACAGATACGCAGTATTTT
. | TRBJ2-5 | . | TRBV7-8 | CASSHPTHLDTQYQETQYF | TGTGCCAGCAGCCACCCGACCCACCTCGACACGCAGTACCAAGAGACCCAGTACTTC
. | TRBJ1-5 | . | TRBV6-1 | CASSGIQATNQPQHF | TGTGCCAGCAGTGGGATACAGGCTACCAATCAGCCCCAGCATTTT
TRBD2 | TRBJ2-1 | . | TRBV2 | CASKQRELDEQFF | TGTGCCAGCAAACAGCGGGAGTTAGATGAGCAGTTCTTC
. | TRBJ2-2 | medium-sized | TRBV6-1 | CASSLGLLDTGELFF | TGTGCCAGCAGTTTGGGATTACTAGACACCGGGGAGCTGTTTTTT
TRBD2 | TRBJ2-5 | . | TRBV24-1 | CATSDALTSGQETQYF | TGTGCCACCAGTGATGCCTTGACTAGCGGACAAGAGACCCAGTACTTC
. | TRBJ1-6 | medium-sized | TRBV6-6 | CASSYRDNSPLHF | TGTGCCAGCAGTTACAGGGATAATTCACCCCTCCACTTT
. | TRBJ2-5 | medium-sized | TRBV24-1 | CATSGPRNQETQYF | TGTGCCACTTCGGGACCGCGAAACCAAGAGACCCAGTACTTC
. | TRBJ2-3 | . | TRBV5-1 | CASSLLQSNTGELYF | TGCGCCAGCAGCTTGTTACAATCGAACACCGGGGAGCTGTATTTT
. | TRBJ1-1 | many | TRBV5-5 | CASSLRVARGTEAFF | TGTGCCAGCAGCTTGCGGGTGGCGCGTGGGACTGAAGCTTTCTTT
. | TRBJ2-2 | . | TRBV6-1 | CASRGGQDTGELFF | TGTGCCAGCAGGGGTGGACAAGACACCGGGGAGCTGTTTTTT
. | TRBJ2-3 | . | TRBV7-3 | CASSPQGDTQYF | TGTGCCAGCAGCCCGCAGGGTGATACGCAGTATTTT
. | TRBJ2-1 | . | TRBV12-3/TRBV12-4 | CASSYVSSYNEQFF | TGTGCCAGCAGTTACGTCAGCTCCTACAATGAGCAGTTCTTC
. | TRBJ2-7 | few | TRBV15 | CATSRGGRVGEQYF | TGTGCCACCAGCAGAGGAGGCAGGGTTGGCGAGCAGTACTTC
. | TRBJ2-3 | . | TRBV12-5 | CASGLSGELYF | TGTGCTAGTGGTTTGTCTGGGGAGCTGTATTTT
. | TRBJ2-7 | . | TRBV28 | CASGGATTYEQYF | TGTGCCAGCGGTGGGGCCACCACCTACGAGCAGTACTTC
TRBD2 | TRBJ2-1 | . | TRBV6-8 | CASSYWGLVSYNEQFF | TGTGCCAGCAGTTACTGGGGACTAGTGTCCTACAATGAGCAGTTCTTC
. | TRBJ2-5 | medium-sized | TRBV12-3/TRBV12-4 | CASSNRETQYF | TGTGCCAGCAGTAATCGGGAGACCCAGTACTTC
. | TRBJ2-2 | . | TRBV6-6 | CASSYPQGCANTGELFF | TGTGCCAGCAGTTACCCCCAGGGCTGTGCGAACACCGGGGAGCTGTTTTTT
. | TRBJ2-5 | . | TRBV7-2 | CASSSVRSGTQYF | TGTGCCAGCAGCTCGGTGCGGTCAGGGACCCAGTACTTC
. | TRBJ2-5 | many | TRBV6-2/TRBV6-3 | CASSYALGSRETQYF | TGTGCCAGCAGTTACGCCTTGGGGTCCCGTGAGACCCAGTACTTC
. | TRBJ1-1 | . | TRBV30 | CAWSVGAKGNTEAFF | TGTGCCTGGAGTGTAGGGGCAAAGGGGAACACTGAAGCTTTCTTT
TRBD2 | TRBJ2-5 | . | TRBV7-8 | CASSHGTSGDNEQYF | TGTGCCAGCAGCCATGGGACTAGCGGGGACAATGAGCAGTACTTC
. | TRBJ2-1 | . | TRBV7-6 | CASSWQVISYNEQFF | TGTGCCAGCAGCTGGCAAGTAATCTCCTACAATGAGCAGTTCTTC
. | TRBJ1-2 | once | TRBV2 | CASSEQGAYGYTF | TGTGCCAGCAGTGAGCAGGGCGCCTATGGCTACACCTTC
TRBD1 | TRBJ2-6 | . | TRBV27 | CASSLGGGTGRANVLTF | TGTGCCAGCAGTTTAGGGGGCGGGACAGGAAGGGCCAACGTCCTGACTTTC